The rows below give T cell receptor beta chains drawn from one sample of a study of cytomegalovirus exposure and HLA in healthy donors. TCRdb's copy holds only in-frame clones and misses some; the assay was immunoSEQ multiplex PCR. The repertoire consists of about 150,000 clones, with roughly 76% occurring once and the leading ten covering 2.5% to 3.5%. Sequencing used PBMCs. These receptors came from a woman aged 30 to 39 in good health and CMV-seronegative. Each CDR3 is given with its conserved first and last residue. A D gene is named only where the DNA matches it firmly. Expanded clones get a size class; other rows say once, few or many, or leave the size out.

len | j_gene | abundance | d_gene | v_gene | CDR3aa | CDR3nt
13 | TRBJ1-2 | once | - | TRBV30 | CAWSFGREAGYTF | TGTGCCTGGAGTTTTGGCAGGGAGGCTGGCTACACCTTC
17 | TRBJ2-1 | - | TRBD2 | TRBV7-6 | CASSLVVSGRFNNEQFF | TGTGCCAGCAGCTTAGTTGTTAGCGGGAGATTTAACAATGAGCAGTTCTTC
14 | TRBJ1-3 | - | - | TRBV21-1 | CASSKGQPGNTIYF | TGTGCCAGCAGCAAAGGACAGCCGGGAAACACCATATATTTT
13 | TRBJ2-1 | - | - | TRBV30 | CAWRSLPHREQFF | TGTGCCTGGAGGTCCCTCCCCCATCGGGAGCAGTTCTTC
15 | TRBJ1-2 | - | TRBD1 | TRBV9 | CASSVDNRGRSGYTF | TGTGCCAGCAGCGTAGATAACAGGGGGCGTAGTGGCTACACCTTC
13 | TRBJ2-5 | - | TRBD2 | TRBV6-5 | CASSYEGRVTQYF | TGTGCCAGCAGTTACGAGGGGAGGGTGACCCAGTACTTC
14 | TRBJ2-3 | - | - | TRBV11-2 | CASSLGPWTDTQYF | TGTGCCAGCAGCTTAGGGCCGTGGACAGATACGCAGTATTTT
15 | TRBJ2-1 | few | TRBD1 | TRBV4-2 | CASSPPTGGSNEQFF | TGTGCCAGCAGCCCTCCGACAGGGGGAAGCAATGAGCAGTTCTTC
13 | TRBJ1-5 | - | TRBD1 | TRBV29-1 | CSVAGGWNQPQHF | TGCAGCGTCGCAGGGGGATGGAATCAGCCCCAGCATTTT
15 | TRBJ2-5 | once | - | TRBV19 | CASSPLRGGKETQYF | TGTGCCAGTAGTCCTCTCCGTGGGGGGAAGGAGACCCAGTACTTC
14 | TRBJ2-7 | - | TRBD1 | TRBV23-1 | CASSQRGTGNEQYF | TGCGCCAGCAGTCAAAGGGGGACAGGGAACGAGCAGTACTTC
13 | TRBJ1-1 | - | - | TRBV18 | CASSPDPAREAFF | TGTGCCAGCTCACCAGATCCTGCCAGGGAAGCTTTCTTT
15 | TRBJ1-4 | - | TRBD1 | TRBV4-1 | CASSQAGTGREKLFF | TGCGCCAGCAGCCAGGCGGGGACAGGACGTGAAAAACTGTTTTTT
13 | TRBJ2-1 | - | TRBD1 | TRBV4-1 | CASSQARGREQFF | TGCGCCAGCAGCCAAGCCAGGGGGCGTGAGCAGTTCTTC
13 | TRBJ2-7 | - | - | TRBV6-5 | CASMGHGAYEQYF | TGTGCCAGCATGGGACACGGAGCCTACGAGCAGTACTTC
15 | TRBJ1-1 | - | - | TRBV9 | CASSAQRGGNTEAFF | TGTGCCAGCAGCGCCCAGCGGGGGGGGAACACTGAAGCTTTCTTT
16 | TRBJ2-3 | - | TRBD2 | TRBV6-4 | CASSPGLARGTDTQYF | TGTGCCAGCAGTCCGGGACTAGCCAGGGGCACAGATACGCAGTATTTT